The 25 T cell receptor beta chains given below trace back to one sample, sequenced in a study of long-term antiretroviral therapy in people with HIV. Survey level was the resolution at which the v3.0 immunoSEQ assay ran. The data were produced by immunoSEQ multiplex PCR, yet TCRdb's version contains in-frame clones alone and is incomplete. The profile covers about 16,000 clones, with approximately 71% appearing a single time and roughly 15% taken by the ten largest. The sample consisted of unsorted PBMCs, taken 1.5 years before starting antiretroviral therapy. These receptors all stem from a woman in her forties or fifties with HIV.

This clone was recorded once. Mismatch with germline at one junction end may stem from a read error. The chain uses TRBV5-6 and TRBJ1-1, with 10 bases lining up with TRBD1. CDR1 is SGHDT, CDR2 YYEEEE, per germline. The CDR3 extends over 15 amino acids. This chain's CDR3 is CASCFRDRGILEAFF. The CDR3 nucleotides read TGTGCCAGCTGCTTCCGGGACAGGGGCATCTTGGAAGCTTTCTTT.

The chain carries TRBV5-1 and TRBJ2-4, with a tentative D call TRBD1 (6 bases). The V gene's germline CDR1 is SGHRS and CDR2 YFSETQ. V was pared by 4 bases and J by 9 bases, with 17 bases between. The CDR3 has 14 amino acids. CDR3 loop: CASSQTGYGTIQYF. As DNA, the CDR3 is TGCGCCAGCAGCCAAACAGGGTATGGTACCATTCAGTACTTC. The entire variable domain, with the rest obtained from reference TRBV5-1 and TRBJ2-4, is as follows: KAGVTQTPRYLIKTRGQQVTLSCSPISGHRSVSWYQQTPGQGLQFLFEYFSETQRNKGNFPGRFSGRQFSNSRSEMNVSTLELGDSALYLCASSQTGYGTIQYFGAGTRLSVL.

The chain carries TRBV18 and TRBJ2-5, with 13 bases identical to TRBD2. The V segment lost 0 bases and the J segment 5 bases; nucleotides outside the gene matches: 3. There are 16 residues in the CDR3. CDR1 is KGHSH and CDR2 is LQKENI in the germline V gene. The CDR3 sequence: CASSPPETSGRETQYF. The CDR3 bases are TGTGCCAGCTCACCACCAGAGACTAGCGGGAGGGAGACCCAGTACTTC.

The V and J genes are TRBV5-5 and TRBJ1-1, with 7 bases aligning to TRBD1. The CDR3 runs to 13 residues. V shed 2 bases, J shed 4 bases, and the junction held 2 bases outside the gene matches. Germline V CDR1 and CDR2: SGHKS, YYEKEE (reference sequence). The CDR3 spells CASSLTGATEAFF. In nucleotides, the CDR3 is TGTGCCAGCAGCTTAACAGGGGCCACTGAAGCTTTCTTT. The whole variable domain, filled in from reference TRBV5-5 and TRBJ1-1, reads DAGVTQSPTHLIKTRGQQVTLRCSPISGHKSVSWYQQVLGQGPQFIFQYYEKEERGRGNFPDRFSARQFPNYSSELNVNALLLGDSALYLCASSLTGATEAFFGQGTRLTVV.

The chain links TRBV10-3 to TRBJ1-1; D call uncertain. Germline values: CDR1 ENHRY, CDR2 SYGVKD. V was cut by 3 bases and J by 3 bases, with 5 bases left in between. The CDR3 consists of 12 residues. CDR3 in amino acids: CAISDGDTEAFF. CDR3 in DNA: TGTGCCATCAGTGACGGTGACACTGAAGCTTTCTTT.

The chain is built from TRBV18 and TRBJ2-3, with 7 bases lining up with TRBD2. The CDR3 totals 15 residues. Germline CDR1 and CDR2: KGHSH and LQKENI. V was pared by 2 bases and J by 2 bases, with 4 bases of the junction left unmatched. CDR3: CASSPTGGSTDTQYF. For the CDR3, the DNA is TGTGCCAGCTCACCAACGGGGGGATCCACAGATACGCAGTATTTT.

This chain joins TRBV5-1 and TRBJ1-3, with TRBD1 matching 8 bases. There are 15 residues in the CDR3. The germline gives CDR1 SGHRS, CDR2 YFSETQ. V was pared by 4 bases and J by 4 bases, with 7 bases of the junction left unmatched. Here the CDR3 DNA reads TGCGCCAGCAGCCTGACAGGGGCGCTGGGAAACACCATATATTTT. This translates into CASSLTGALGNTIYF.

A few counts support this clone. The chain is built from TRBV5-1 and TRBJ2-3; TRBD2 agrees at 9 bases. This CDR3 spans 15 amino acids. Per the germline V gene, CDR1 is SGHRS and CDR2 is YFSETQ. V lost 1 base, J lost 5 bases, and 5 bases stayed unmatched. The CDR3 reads CASSLSRGGRDTQYF. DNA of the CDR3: TGCGCCAGCAGCTTGTCGCGGGGGGGCCGAGATACGCAGTATTTT.

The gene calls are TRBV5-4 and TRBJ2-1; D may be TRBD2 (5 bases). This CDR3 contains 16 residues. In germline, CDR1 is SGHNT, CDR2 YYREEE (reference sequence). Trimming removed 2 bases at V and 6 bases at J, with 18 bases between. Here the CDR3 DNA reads TGTGCCAGCAGCTTTCCCGACTATGAGGAAAGCAATGAGCAGTTCTTC. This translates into CASSFPDYEESNEQFF.

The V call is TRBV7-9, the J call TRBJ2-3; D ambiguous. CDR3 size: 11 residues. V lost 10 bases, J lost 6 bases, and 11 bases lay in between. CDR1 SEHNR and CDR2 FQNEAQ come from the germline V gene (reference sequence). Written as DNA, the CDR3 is TGTGCCACTTCCGGCTGGGATACGCAGTATTTT. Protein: CATSGWDTQYF.

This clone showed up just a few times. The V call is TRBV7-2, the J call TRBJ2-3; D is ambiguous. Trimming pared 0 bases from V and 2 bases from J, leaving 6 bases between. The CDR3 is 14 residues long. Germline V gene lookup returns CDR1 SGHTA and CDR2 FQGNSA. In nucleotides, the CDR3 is TGTGCCAGCAGCTTAGCGGGCCCCACAGATACGCAGTATTTT. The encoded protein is CASSLAGPTDTQYF.

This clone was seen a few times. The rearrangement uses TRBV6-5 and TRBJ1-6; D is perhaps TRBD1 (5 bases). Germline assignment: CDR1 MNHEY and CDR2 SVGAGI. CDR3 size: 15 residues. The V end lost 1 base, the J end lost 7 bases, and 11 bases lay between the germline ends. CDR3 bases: TGTGCCAGCAGTTACTGGGGGGGTGGAAATTCACCCCTCCACTTT. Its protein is CASSYWGGGNSPLHF.

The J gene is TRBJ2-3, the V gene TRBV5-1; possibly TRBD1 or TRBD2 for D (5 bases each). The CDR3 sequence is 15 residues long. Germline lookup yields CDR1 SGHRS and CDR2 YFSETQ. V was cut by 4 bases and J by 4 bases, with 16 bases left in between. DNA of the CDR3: TGCGCCAGCAGCAGGCAGCGGACGGGGCCAGATACGCAGTATTTT. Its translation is CASSRQRTGPDTQYF.

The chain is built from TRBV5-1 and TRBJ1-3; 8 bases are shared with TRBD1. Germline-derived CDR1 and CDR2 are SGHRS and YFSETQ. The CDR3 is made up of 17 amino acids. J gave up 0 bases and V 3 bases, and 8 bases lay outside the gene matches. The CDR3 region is CASSSRTGIHSGNTIYF. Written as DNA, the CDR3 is TGCGCCAGCAGCTCACGGACAGGGATACACTCTGGAAACACCATATATTTT.

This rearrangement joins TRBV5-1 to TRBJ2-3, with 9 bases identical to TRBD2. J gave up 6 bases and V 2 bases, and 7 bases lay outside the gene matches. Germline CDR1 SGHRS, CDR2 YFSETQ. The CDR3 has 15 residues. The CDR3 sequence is CASSLGTSPLDTQYF. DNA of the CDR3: TGCGCCAGCAGCTTAGGGACTAGCCCTCTGGATACGCAGTATTTT.

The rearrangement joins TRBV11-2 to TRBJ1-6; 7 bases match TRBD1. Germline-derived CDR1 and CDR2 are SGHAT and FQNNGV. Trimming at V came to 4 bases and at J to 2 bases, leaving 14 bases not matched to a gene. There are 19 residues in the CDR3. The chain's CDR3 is CASSSQLPGGIAYNSPLHF. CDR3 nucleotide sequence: TGTGCCAGCAGCTCCCAATTACCAGGGGGGATAGCCTATAATTCACCCCTCCACTTT.

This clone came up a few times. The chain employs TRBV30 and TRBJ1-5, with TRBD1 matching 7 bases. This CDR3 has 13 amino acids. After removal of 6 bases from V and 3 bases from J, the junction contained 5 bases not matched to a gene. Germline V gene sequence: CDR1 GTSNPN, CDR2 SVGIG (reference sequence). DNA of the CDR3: TGTGCCTGTACAGGGGAGGCCAATCAGCCCCAGCATTTT. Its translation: CACTGEANQPQHF.

The CDR3 region is CAWIVPEASPGELFF. Here the CDR3 DNA reads TGTGCCTGGATAGTCCCGGAAGCATCACCCGGGGAGCTGTTTTTT. The genes are TRBV30 and TRBJ2-2, with D uncertain. CDR3 length: 15 residues. Germline CDR1 reads GTSNPN; CDR2 reads SVGIG (reference sequence). The germline V and J ends were trimmed by 4 bases and 6 bases, with 18 bases remaining between them.

CDR3 protein: CASTTGQDYTF. For the CDR3, the DNA is TGTGCCAGCACGACGGGTCAGGACTACACCTTC. The gene calls are TRBV9 and TRBJ1-2; no firm D call. The CDR3 length is 11 residues. CDR1 is SGDLS, CDR2 YYNGEE, per germline. The germline V and J ends were trimmed by 6 bases and 10 bases, with 13 bases remaining between them.

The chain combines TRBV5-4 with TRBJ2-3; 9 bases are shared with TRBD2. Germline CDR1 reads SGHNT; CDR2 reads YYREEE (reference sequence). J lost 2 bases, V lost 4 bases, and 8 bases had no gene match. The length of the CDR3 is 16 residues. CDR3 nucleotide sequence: TGTGCCAGCAGCCGGCGCGGGGGGGCGAACACAGATACGCAGTATTTT. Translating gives CASSRRGGANTDTQYF.

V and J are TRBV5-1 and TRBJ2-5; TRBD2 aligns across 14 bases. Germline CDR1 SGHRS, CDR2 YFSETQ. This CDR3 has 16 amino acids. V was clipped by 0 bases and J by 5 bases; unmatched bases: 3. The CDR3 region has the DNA TGCGCCAGCAGCTTGGGACTAGCGGGGGGGCCCGAGACCCAGTACTTC. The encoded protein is CASSLGLAGGPETQYF.

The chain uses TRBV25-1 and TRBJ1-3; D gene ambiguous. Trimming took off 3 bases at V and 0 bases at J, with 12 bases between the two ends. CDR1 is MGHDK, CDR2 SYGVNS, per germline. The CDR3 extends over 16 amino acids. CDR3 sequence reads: CASSEPGSFSGNTIYF. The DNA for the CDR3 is TGTGCCAGCAGTGAGCCGGGATCTTTCTCTGGAAACACCATATATTTT.

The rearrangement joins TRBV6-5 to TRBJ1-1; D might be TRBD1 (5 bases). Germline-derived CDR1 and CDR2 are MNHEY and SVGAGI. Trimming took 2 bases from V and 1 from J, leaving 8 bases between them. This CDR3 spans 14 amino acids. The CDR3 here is CASSYPGRNTEAFF. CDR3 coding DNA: TGTGCCAGCAGTTACCCGGGACGGAACACTGAAGCTTTCTTT.

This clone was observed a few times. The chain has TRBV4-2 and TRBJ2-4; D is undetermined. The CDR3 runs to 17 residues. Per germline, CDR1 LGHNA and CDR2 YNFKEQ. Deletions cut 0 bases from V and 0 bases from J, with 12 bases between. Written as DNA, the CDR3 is TGTGCCAGCAGCCAAGACTGGAGCCAACTAGCCAAAAACATTCAGTACTTC. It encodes CASSQDWSQLAKNIQYF.

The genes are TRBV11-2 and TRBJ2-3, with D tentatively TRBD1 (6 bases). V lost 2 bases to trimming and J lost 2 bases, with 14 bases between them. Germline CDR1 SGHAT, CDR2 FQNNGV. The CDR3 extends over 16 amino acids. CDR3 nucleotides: TGTGCCAGCAGCTTATATATGGCAGGGGTCACAGATACGCAGTATTTT. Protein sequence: CASSLYMAGVTDTQYF.